The 28 T cell receptor beta chains given below trace back to one sample, sequenced in a study of T cell responses to AZD1222 COVID-19 vaccine. The data were produced by immunoSEQ multiplex PCR, yet TCRdb's version contains in-frame clones alone and is incomplete. The table has under 140,000 clones, about four fifths seen once. The starting material was peripheral blood, obtained on day 0 of AZD1222 vaccination. These receptors originate from an adult in good health.

This chain connects TRBV19 to TRBJ2-1; D may correspond to TRBD1 or TRBD2 (5 bases each). V lost 0 bases and J lost 4, with 16 bases in between. This CDR3 is built from 17 residues. The germline CDR1 and CDR2 sequences are LNHDA and SQIVND (reference sequence). CDR3 protein: CASSIDATGTAYNEQFF. The CDR3 nucleotides read TGTGCCAGTAGTATAGATGCGACCGGGACGGCTTACAATGAGCAGTTCTTC.

As DNA, the CDR3 is TGTGCCAGCAGCTTATACGGGAACTATGGCTACACCTTC. It translates to CASSLYGNYGYTF. This chain uses TRBV7-9 with TRBJ1-2; D unclear. The germline V gene has CDR1 SEHNR and CDR2 FQNEAQ (reference sequence). The CDR3 loop spans 13 amino acids. V was clipped by 2 bases and J by 2 bases, with 6 bases between them.

This sequence joins TRBV29-1 and TRBJ2-2; 7 bases fit TRBD1. Unmatched junction bases numbered 9, after V lost 4 bases and J lost 4 bases. The length of the CDR3 is 15 residues. Germline CDR1 reads SQVTM; CDR2 reads ANQGSEA. CDR3 sequence (DNA): TGCAGCGTTGGAGGTGCAGGGGGTAGCACCGGGGAGCTGTTTTTT. This sequence encodes CSVGGAGGSTGELFF.

DNA for the CDR3: TGTGCCAGCAGTTTAGGAGTAGCGGGGAACCAAGAGACCCAGTACTTC. This sequence encodes CASSLGVAGNQETQYF. The rearrangement joins TRBV28 to TRBJ2-5; 8 positions match TRBD2. Losses at the gene ends were 2 bases for V and 0 bases for J; bases not matched to a gene: 5. The CDR3 spans 16 residues. From germline, CDR1 is MDHEN and CDR2 SYDVKM.

CDR3 sequence reads: CASSYAPTNTGELFF. The DNA for the CDR3 is TGTGCCAGCAGTTACGCACCTACGAACACCGGGGAGCTGTTTTTT. This chain links TRBV6-5 with TRBJ2-2, with D uncertain. There are 15 residues in the CDR3. The V end was cut by 2 bases, the J end by 0 bases, with 7 bases between. Germline CDR1 and CDR2: MNHEY and SVGAGI.

The CDR3 DNA sequence: TGTGCCAGCAGCCAAGTCGCGGGACAGTCCTACGAGCAGTACTTC. Encoded protein: CASSQVAGQSYEQYF. J is TRBJ2-7 and V is TRBV14; the D gene is possibly TRBD1 (7 bases). The CDR3 length is 15 residues. The V gene's germline CDR1 is SGHDN and CDR2 FVKESK. Trimming cost V 1 base and J 1 base, with 11 bases left between them.

The chain uses TRBV7-2 and TRBJ1-2; 9 bases fit TRBD1. Trimming removed 3 bases from V and 6 bases from J; junction bases left unmatched: 5. CDR1 is SGHTA and CDR2 is FQGNSA in the germline V gene. This CDR3 is built from 14 residues. The CDR3: CASSLIQGADGYTF. Written as DNA, the CDR3 is TGTGCCAGCAGCTTGATACAGGGGGCCGATGGCTACACCTTC.

The CDR3 bases are TGTGCCAGCAGCCACGGGAGGGACACTGAAGCTTTCTTT. This codes for CASSHGRDTEAFF. The chain uses TRBV27 and TRBJ1-1; D gene uncertain. The germline CDR1 and CDR2 sequences are MNHEY and SMNVEV (reference sequence). The CDR3 loop spans 13 amino acids. With 6 bases removed from V and 3 bases from J, the gap between germline ends came to 11 bases.

This rearrangement joins TRBV6-6 to TRBJ2-7, with D possibly being TRBD1 (5 bases). In germline, CDR1 is MNHNY, CDR2 SVGAGI (reference sequence). The CDR3 length is 12 residues. Trimming cost V 9 bases and J 5 bases, with 14 bases left between them. The CDR3 DNA reads TGTGCCAGTAAAACACAGGCTGACGAGCAGTACTTC. This sequence encodes CASKTQADEQYF.

As for this clone: Other nucleotide sequences in the sample specify the same CDR3. The CDR3 spells CASSLDRNTEAFF. CDR3 sequence (DNA): TGTGCCAGCTCACTCGACAGGAACACTGAAGCTTTCTTT. This chain joins TRBV18 and TRBJ1-1; TRBD1 might be the D (5 bases). This CDR3 region has 13 residues. Germline CDR1 reads KGHSH; CDR2 reads LQKENI. Trimming cost V 4 bases and J 1 base, with 7 bases left between them.

This clone occurred once. J is TRBJ2-7 and V is TRBV5-5; D is undetermined. V dropped 6 bases and J dropped 0 bases, with 13 bases sitting between them. The V gene's germline CDR1 is SGHKS and CDR2 YYEKEE (reference sequence). The CDR3 sequence is 14 residues long. The CDR3 loop reads CASIDDRSSYEQYF. Written as DNA, the CDR3 is TGTGCCAGCATCGACGATAGGTCCTCCTACGAGCAGTACTTC.

V usage is TRBV7-9 and J usage is TRBJ2-5; possibly TRBD1 or TRBD2 for D (6 bases each). CDR3 length equals 16 residues. V was clipped by 3 bases and J by 3 bases, with 17 bases between them. CDR1 and CDR2 (germline): SEHNR, FQNEAQ (reference sequence). This CDR3 is CASSFQGGGPKETQYF. The CDR3 coding sequence is TGTGCCAGCAGCTTTCAAGGTGGGGGGCCAAAAGAGACCCAGTACTTC. The complete variable domain, with remaining parts taken from reference TRBV7-9 and TRBJ2-5, reads DTGVSQNPRHKITKRGQNVTFRCDPISEHNRLYWYRQTLGQGPEFLTYFQNEAQLEKSRLLSDRFSAERPKGSFSTLEIQRTEQGDSAMYLCASSFQGGGPKETQYFGPGTRLLVL.

The gene calls are TRBV5-1 and TRBJ2-1, with 7 nucleotides matching TRBD2. Per germline, CDR1 SGHRS and CDR2 YFSETQ. The V gene end was trimmed by 0 bases and the J gene end by 6 bases; junction bases not matched to a gene: 9. This CDR3 is built from 16 residues. The CDR3 is CASSLAVERGLNEQFF. The CDR3 DNA sequence: TGCGCCAGCAGCTTGGCCGTGGAGCGGGGACTCAATGAGCAGTTCTTC.

To note about this clone: The same CDR3 also results from other DNA sequences found in this sample. This rearrangement joins TRBV5-1 to TRBJ1-5; D is unclear. Germline V lookup: CDR1 SGHRS, CDR2 YFSETQ. The CDR3 totals 13 residues. V was pared by 2 bases and J by 7 bases, with 10 bases between. DNA for the CDR3: TGCGCCAGCAGCTTAGATGGGAACCAGCCCCAGCATTTT. Amino acid sequence: CASSLDGNQPQHF. The whole variable domain, remainder taken from reference TRBV5-1 and TRBJ1-5, is KAGVTQTPRYLIKTRGQQVTLSCSPISGHRSVSWYQQTPGQGLQFLFEYFSETQRNKGNFPGRFSGRQFSNSRSEMNVSTLELGDSALYLCASSLDGNQPQHFGDGTRLSIL.

The chain employs TRBV25-1 and TRBJ2-7, with D perhaps given as TRBD1 or TRBD2 (5 bases each). Looked up from germline, CDR1 is MGHDK and CDR2 is SYGVNS. There are 14 residues in the CDR3. Trimming took 1 base from V and 4 from J, leaving 11 bases between them. The CDR3 nucleotides are TGTGCCAGCAGTGAATCTTGGGGGTTTTACGAGCAGTACTTC. This translates into CASSESWGFYEQYF.

The V and J genes are TRBV15 and TRBJ1-6, with D perhaps matching TRBD1 (5 bases). The CDR3 loop spans 17 amino acids. Germline V gene lookup returns CDR1 LNHNV and CDR2 YYDKDF (reference sequence). The V and J ends lost 1 base and 9 bases respectively, with 19 bases between them. The CDR3 here is CATSRGGFSGSFSPLHF. The CDR3 DNA is TGTGCCACCAGCAGAGGGGGGTTTTCGGGAAGTTTTTCACCCCTCCACTTT.

The gene calls are TRBV5-5 and TRBJ1-2; a possible D gene is TRBD1 (5 bases). There are 13 residues in the CDR3. Trimming stripped 2 bases from V and 4 bases from J, with 9 bases between. In germline, CDR1 is SGHKS, CDR2 YYEKEE (reference sequence). CDR3 amino acids: CASSLGVGYGYTF. CDR3 coding DNA: TGTGCCAGCAGCTTAGGGGTGGGCTATGGCTACACCTTC.

This sequence joins TRBV7-2 and TRBJ2-3, with TRBD2 as a possible D gene (5 bases). Germline CDR1 is SGHTA and CDR2 is FQGNSA. The CDR3 runs 15 residues. V dropped 6 bases and J dropped 3 bases, with 16 bases sitting between them. DNA for the CDR3: TGTGCCAGCAGAAGAGGACTCTCGGGTACAGATACGCAGTATTTT. Its translation is CASRRGLSGTDTQYF. The full variable domain, its missing parts supplied by reference TRBV7-2 and TRBJ2-3, is GAGVSQSPSNKVTEKGKDVELRCDPISGHTALYWYRQSLGQGLEFLIYFQGNSAPDKSGLPSDRFSAERTGGSVSTLTIQRTQQEDSAVYLCASRRGLSGTDTQYFGPGTRLTVL.

The chain joins TRBV3-1 (or the pseudogene TRBV3-2) to TRBJ1-3, with a weak D call TRBD1 (6 bases). Germline V gene sequence: CDR1 LGHDT, CDR2 YNNKEL (reference sequence). This CDR3 has 13 amino acids. The V end was cut by 4 bases, the J end by 2 bases, with 6 bases between. The CDR3 spells CASSRTAGNTIYF. Written as DNA, the CDR3 is TGTGCCAGCAGCCGGACAGCTGGAAACACCATATATTTT.

The gene calls are TRBV24-1 and TRBJ2-3, with D tentatively TRBD1 or TRBD2 (6 bases each). Trimming took off 4 bases at V and 2 bases at J, with 15 bases between the two ends. The CDR3 contains 16 residues. CDR1 KGHDR and CDR2 SFDVKD come from the germline V gene. CDR3 DNA: TGTGCCACCAGTGACGTGGGGGCGGGGAACACAGATACGCAGTATTTT. Protein sequence: CATSDVGAGNTDTQYF.

This clone was seen a few times. V usage is TRBV21-1 and J usage is TRBJ2-5; TRBD2 is taken as the D call from the table, unchecked against the DNA. TRBV21-1 is tagged as a pseudogene. The CDR3 length is 16 residues. The CDR3 nucleotides read TGTGCCAGCAGCAAGGGACTAGCGGCGTTCCAAGAGACCCAGTACTTC. Protein: CASSKGLAAFQETQYF.

The rearrangement links TRBV12-3 or TRBV12-4 to TRBJ2-5, with TRBD1 matching over 7 bases. This CDR3 is built from 12 residues. Unmatched junction bases numbered 4, after V lost 7 bases and J lost 5 bases. The CDR3 here is CASKGAVETQYF. CDR3 in DNA: TGTGCCAGCAAGGGGGCAGTTGAGACCCAGTACTTC.

This clone was found a few times. This rearrangement joins TRBV24-1 to TRBJ2-3; TRBD1 might be the D (6 bases). CDR1 is KGHDR, CDR2 SFDVKD, per germline. The CDR3 has 14 residues. Trimming stripped 4 bases from V and 2 bases from J, with 9 bases between. As DNA, the CDR3 is TGTGCCACCAGTGAAGACAGGACCACAGATACGCAGTATTTT. Its protein product is CATSEDRTTDTQYF.

The V gene is TRBV2, the J gene TRBJ1-1; 8 bases are shared with TRBD1. The V segment lost 8 bases and the J segment 0 bases; nucleotides outside the gene matches: 5. Germline lookup yields CDR1 SNHLY and CDR2 FYNNEI. This CDR3 contains 14 residues. This CDR3 reads CASLRQGMNTEAFF. The CDR3 region has the DNA TGTGCCAGCCTTCGACAGGGGATGAACACTGAAGCTTTCTTT.

V is TRBV28 and J is TRBJ1-5; D is perhaps TRBD1 (6 bases). V was shortened by 6 bases and J by 4 bases, with 13 bases between the two germline ends. Germline V gene sequence: CDR1 MDHEN, CDR2 SYDVKM. CDR3 length equals 14 residues. CDR3 residues: CASSPSRGNQPQHF. In DNA, the CDR3 is TGTGCCAGCAGCCCGAGCAGGGGAAATCAGCCCCAGCATTTT. Supplemented by reference TRBV28 and TRBJ1-5, the full variable domain reads DVKVTQSSRYLVKRTGEKVFLECVQDMDHENMFWYRQDPGLGLRLIYFSYDVKMKEKGDIPEGYSVSREKKERFSLILESASTNQTSMYLCASSPSRGNQPQHFGDGTRLSIL.

This chain joins TRBV12-5 and TRBJ2-1; D possibly corresponds to TRBD1 (5 bases). Trimming left V 2 bases short and J 13 bases short, with 12 bases between. From germline, CDR1 is LGHNT and CDR2 FRNRAP. CDR3 length: 12 residues. The CDR3 DNA sequence: TGTGCTAGTGGTTTGCAGGGAATTTCTCAGTTCTTC. Translated, it gives CASGLQGISQFF.

The chain is built from TRBV5-1 and TRBJ2-6; D possibly corresponds to TRBD1 (5 bases). This CDR3 has 16 amino acids. Germline V CDR1 and CDR2: SGHRS, YFSETQ. The V gene lost 4 bases and the J gene lost 0 bases, with 11 bases spanning the gap. CDR3 nucleotides: TGCGCCAGCAGCCCAGGACAAAGCTCTGGGGCCAACGTCCTGACTTTC. As protein: CASSPGQSSGANVLTF.

V and J are TRBV28 and TRBJ1-1; D is perhaps TRBD1 (5 bases). Deletions cut 4 bases from V and 2 bases from J, with 17 bases between. The CDR3 loop spans 16 amino acids. In germline, CDR1 is MDHEN, CDR2 SYDVKM. The chain's CDR3 is CASSYSPSRANTEAFF. DNA of the CDR3: TGTGCCAGCAGTTACTCCCCTTCCAGGGCTAACACTGAAGCTTTCTTT.